These 21 T cell receptor beta chains came from one sample sequenced in a study of CD8 T cells in ankylosing spondylitis. TCRdb re-analysed the 5' RACE reads in MiXCR, keeping a single row per CDR3 protein. The sample records approximately 250,000 distinct CDR3 sequences, about 30% being singletons. The sequenced sample was blood, either unsorted or a sorted T cell fraction (not recorded which). These receptors were obtained from a male donor with ankylosing spondylitis or in good health (not recorded which).

This clonotype came up a few times. The chain links TRBV15 to TRBJ2-1, with TRBD2 identical over 7 bases. Losses at the gene ends were 6 bases for V and 5 bases for J; bases not matched to a gene: 13. The CDR3 covers 16 residues. Germline loops: CDR1 LNHNV, CDR2 YYDKDF (reference sequence). The CDR3 DNA follows: TGTGCCACCAGGAAATCACCGGGGGGAGGGGACAATGAGCAGTTCTTC. It is translated as CATRKSPGGGDNEQFF.

This clonotype was seen only a few times. This chain uses TRBV7-9 with TRBJ2-7; unclear D gene. With 1 base removed from V and 2 bases from J, the gap between germline ends came to 6 bases. The CDR3 totals 13 residues. Looked up from germline, CDR1 is SEHNR and CDR2 is FQNEAQ (reference sequence). The chain's CDR3 is CASSLVETYEQYF. The CDR3 region has the DNA TGTGCCAGCAGCTTAGTGGAAACCTACGAGCAGTACTTC.

This chain connects TRBV12-3 or TRBV12-4 to TRBJ2-3; weak D call: TRBD2 (5 bases). CDR3 length: 14 amino acids. The V and J ends lost 7 bases and 6 bases respectively, with 17 bases between them. The CDR3 DNA follows: TGTGCCAGCACCTGGACGAACGGGGAGGATACGCAGTATTTT. This gives the protein CASTWTNGEDTQYF.

This clonotype occurred once. This chain uses TRBV18 with TRBJ2-5, with unresolved D. Trimming pared 6 bases from V and 7 bases from J, leaving 9 bases between. The CDR3 length is 11 residues. Germline V gene lookup returns CDR1 KGHSH and CDR2 LQKENI. Here the CDR3 reads CASSSDRTQYF. The CDR3 bases are TGTGCCAGCTCGTCCGATCGGACCCAGTACTTC. Together with reference TRBV18 and TRBJ2-5, the CDR3 gives the full variable domain: NAGVMQNPRHLVRRRGQEARLRCSPMKGHSHVYWYRQLPEEGLKFMVYLQKENIIDESGMPKERFSAEFPKEGPSILRIQQVVRGDSAAYFCASSSDRTQYFGPGTRLLVL.

The genes are TRBV6-1 and TRBJ2-4; 7 bases agree with TRBD1. J gave up 2 bases and V 5 bases, and 12 bases lay outside the gene matches. Looked up from germline, CDR1 is MNHNS and CDR2 is SASEGT. The CDR3 runs 17 residues. The CDR3 region is CASSRGGQTTTKNIQYF. The CDR3 DNA reads as TGTGCCAGCAGTCGAGGGGGCCAAACGACAACCAAAAACATTCAGTACTTC.

J is TRBJ2-7 and V is TRBV5-5, with TRBD1 matching 7 bases. The CDR3 totals 12 residues. Looked up from germline, CDR1 is SGHKS and CDR2 is YYEKEE (reference sequence). V was pared by 3 bases and J by 9 bases, with 6 bases of the junction left unmatched. The CDR3 loop is CASSYQGVGQYF. CDR3 DNA sequence: TGTGCCAGCAGCTACCAGGGGGTAGGGCAGTACTTC.

This clonotype was seen a few times. This chain joins TRBV6-1 and TRBJ2-7; 7 nucleotides agree with TRBD2. The germline V gene encodes CDR1 MNHNS and CDR2 SASEGT. This CDR3 is built from 14 residues. J gave up 7 bases and V 3 bases, and 9 bases lay outside the gene matches. CDR3 DNA: TGTGCCAGCAGTGACGAGGGAGGGGCTGGGGAGCAGTACTTC. Its translation: CASSDEGGAGEQYF.

CDR3 loop: CASSFNSILLSYEQYF. The CDR3 nucleotides read TGTGCCAGCAGCTTTAACAGCATCTTACTTTCCTACGAGCAGTACTTC. This chain uses TRBV7-8 with TRBJ2-7; no clear D. The germline V gene encodes CDR1 SGHVS and CDR2 FQNEAQ. The V end lost 3 bases, the J end lost 1 base, and 16 bases lay between the germline ends. CDR3 length equals 16 residues.

The chain employs TRBV15 and TRBJ2-1; TRBD2 is a possible D gene (6 bases). V was clipped by 1 base and J by 9 bases, with 13 bases between them. Per the germline V gene, CDR1 is LNHNV and CDR2 is YYDKDF (reference sequence). CDR3 length: 14 residues. In DNA, the CDR3 is TGTGCCACCAGCAGAGGTGGTCGGGGGATTGAGCAGTTCTTC. It codes for CATSRGGRGIEQFF.

The V gene is TRBV6-5, the J gene TRBJ2-2; 7 nucleotides line up with TRBD1. The CDR3 is 15 amino acids. The germline gives CDR1 MNHEY, CDR2 SVGAGI. Trimming removed 4 bases from V and 4 bases from J; junction bases left unmatched: 6. This chain's CDR3 is CASSLPGQITGELFF. The CDR3 DNA follows: TGTGCCAGCAGTTTGCCGGGACAGATCACCGGGGAGCTGTTTTTT.

In the case of this clonotype: At one end, the junction sequence differs from germline, possibly due to a read error. The genes are TRBV27 and TRBJ2-3; D gene ambiguous. Germline lookup yields CDR1 MNHEY and CDR2 SMNVEV (reference sequence). The CDR3 totals 14 residues. The CDR3 DNA reads as TGTGCCAGCAGCCCGTCTAGGAACACAGATAAGCAGTATTTT. This codes for CASSPSRNTDKQYF.

This clonotype occurred once. The chain couples TRBV7-9 to TRBJ2-1, with 10 bases lining up with TRBD1. V dropped 1 base and J dropped 4; count of bases not matched to a gene: 1. CDR3 length equals 15 residues. Germline V gives CDR1 SEHNR, CDR2 FQNEAQ (reference sequence). The CDR3 DNA is TGTGCCAGCAGCTTAGGGGACAGGGGTTACAATGAGCAGTTCTTC. This encodes CASSLGDRGYNEQFF.

This clonotype was detected a few times. This chain links TRBV27 with TRBJ2-7; possible D gene TRBD1, 5 bases. Deletions cut 2 bases from V and 0 bases from J, with 8 bases between. Germline V gives CDR1 MNHEY, CDR2 SMNVEV (reference sequence). This CDR3 is 14 amino acids long. The CDR3 is CASSLTDSSYEQYF. CDR3 nucleotide sequence: TGTGCCAGCAGTTTAACAGACAGCTCCTACGAGCAGTACTTC.

V is TRBV6-6 and J is TRBJ1-1; 7 nucleotides agree with TRBD1. The V gene's germline CDR1 is MNHNY and CDR2 SVGAGI (reference sequence). The CDR3 runs to 13 residues. J lost 9 bases, V lost 4 bases, and 8 bases had no gene match. CDR3 sequence: CASSLDRAEKAFF. DNA for the CDR3: TGTGCCAGCAGTTTAGACAGGGCCGAGAAAGCTTTCTTT.

The chain joins TRBV5-4 to TRBJ2-3; 7 positions agree with TRBD2. Germline CDR1 reads SGHNT; CDR2 reads YYREEE (reference sequence). The CDR3 loop spans 15 amino acids. After removal of 3 bases from V and 0 bases from J, the junction contained 4 bases not matched to a gene. CDR3 DNA: TGTGCCAGCAGCTCTGGGGGAGGGAGCACAGATACGCAGTATTTT. Protein sequence: CASSSGGGSTDTQYF.

The chain is built from TRBV4-1 and TRBJ2-3, with D possibly matching TRBD2 (6 bases). The CDR3 length is 20 residues. Germline CDR1 is MGHRA and CDR2 is YSYEKL. V dropped 4 bases and J dropped 0 bases, with 26 bases sitting between them. As DNA, the CDR3 is TGCGCCAGCAGCCTTTTAACGGGGGTCGCAAGGAGCCCTAGCACAGATACGCAGTATTTT. Protein: CASSLLTGVARSPSTDTQYF.

The V gene is TRBV12-3 or TRBV12-4, the J gene TRBJ2-7; 8 nucleotides line up with TRBD1. The length of the CDR3 is 16 residues. V shed 5 bases and J 2 bases; nucleotides not matched to a gene: 11. The CDR3 nucleotides read TGTGCCAGCAGTCATTCCCCGACAGGGGTAACCTACGAGCAGTACTTC. Translated, it gives CASSHSPTGVTYEQYF.

This rearrangement joins TRBV12-3 or TRBV12-4 to TRBJ2-3; possible D gene TRBD1, 6 bases. The CDR3 sequence is 15 residues long. V dropped 4 bases and J dropped 5 bases, with 16 bases sitting between them. Written as DNA, the CDR3 is TGTGCCAGCAGTTCCACTCAGGGGCCAGGAGATACGCAGTATTTT. This codes for CASSSTQGPGDTQYF.

Worth noting for this clonotype: The junction departs from germline at one end; a sequencing error may be responsible. The gene calls are TRBV20-1 and TRBJ1-1, with D unclear. Germline CDR1 is DFQATT and CDR2 is SNEGSKA (reference sequence). This CDR3 spans 17 amino acids. The CDR3, as DNA: TGCTGTGCTAGCAACCGCAAGGACGTCGGGTTGAACACTGAAGCTTTCTTT. Translated: CCASNRKDVGLNTEAFF.

A few counts support this clonotype. The chain is built from TRBV29-1 and TRBJ1-1; the D is unclear. Germline loops: CDR1 SQVTM, CDR2 ANQGSEA. V lost 4 bases and J lost 4, with 13 bases in between. CDR3 length: 13 residues. The CDR3 coding sequence is TGCAGCGTTGGGCCAGGTCTGGTCACTGAAGCTTTCTTT. Residues: CSVGPGLVTEAFF.

This clonotype was recorded a few times. The rearrangement uses TRBV10-3 and TRBJ2-7; D remains ambiguous. Germline CDR1 reads ENHRY; CDR2 reads SYGVKD. V was cut by 3 bases and J by 3 bases, with 15 bases left in between. The CDR3 has 15 residues. The CDR3 DNA reads as TGTGCCATCAGTGACCGATCCCAGAGCCTCTACGAGCAGTACTTC. This sequence encodes CAISDRSQSLYEQYF.